The present T cell receptor (beta chain) was sequenced within a study of early stage breast cancer tumors. TCRdb's table, derived via immunoSEQ multiplex PCR, lists solely in-frame clones and lacks some. Found here are about 72,000 clones, around 85% of them singletons; the top ten hold under 3.5%. The receptor was derived from a person aged 55 to 75 with breast cancer. The sequencing sample was made of blood.

This CDR3 is CASRRSGANVLTF. The CDR3 DNA reads as TGTGCAAGCCGCCGTTCTGGGGCCAACGTCCTGACTTTC. The chain carries TRBV6-5 and TRBJ2-6; D unclear. The CDR3 is 13 residues long. Germline V gene data show CDR1 as MNHEY and CDR2 as SVGAGI.